This T cell receptor (beta chain) is drawn from a study of blood T cell repertoires in COVID-19. Study-level information: COVID-19 samples from acute and convalescent phases originated in the United States, Italy and Spain. T cells, B-cell-depleted T cells, or PBMCs supplied cDNA or gDNA.

The germline V gene has CDR1 LGHDT and CDR2 YNNKEL (reference sequence). The CDR3 runs to 14 residues. V lost 2 bases and J lost 8; bases outside the gene matches: 4. Only in-frame clones appear in the TCRdb table, and some are missing; sequencing was by immunoSEQ multiplex PCR. The sample includes about 300,000 clones, about 88% of them seen just once. The clonotype originates from a man between 65 and 80 years old with acute or convalescent COVID-19. The genes are TRBV3-1 (or the pseudogene TRBV3-2) and TRBJ2-1; the match to TRBD2 covers 9 bases. The specimen sequenced was peripheral blood. The CDR3 sequence is CASSQLREGHEQFF. The CDR3 DNA reads as TGTGCCAGCAGCCAACTGCGGGAGGGTCATGAGCAGTTCTTC.